Listed below are T cell receptor beta chains from one sample, sequenced in a study of blood T cells in healthy people across ages. Via MiXCR, TCRdb re-called the 5' RACE reads, giving one row per CDR3 protein. The sample has around 580,000 distinct CDR3 sequences, around 50% seen once; the top ten hold approximately 23%. The sequencing input was blood. These receptors all come from a man older than 75 in good health. Both conserved end residues are part of each CDR3. Each record gives: D gene, CDR3 length, V gene, CDR3 protein. The D gene is left open where the match is weak.

D: NA
length: 14
V: TRBV12-3/TRBV12-4
CDR3: CASSGVGVREKLFF

D: NA
length: 15
V: TRBV27
CDR3: CASSFFGLSTDTQYF

D: NA
length: 17
V: TRBV20-1
CDR3: CSALDTSRGTNTGELFF

D: TRBD1
length: 16
V: TRBV20-1
CDR3: CSAKDRGLLMNTEAFF

D: NA
length: 16
V: TRBV21-1
CDR3: CASSKGGGTGGSEQYF

D: TRBD2
length: 15
V: TRBV29-1
CDR3: CSVDGRGETTDTQYF

D: TRBD1
length: 15
V: TRBV27
CDR3: CASRLPGTGGYEQFF

D: TRBD1
length: 16
V: TRBV20-1
CDR3: CSARETGTGARNEQFF

D: TRBD2
length: 18
V: TRBV10-3
CDR3: CAISEIGSQAGGEETQYF

D: TRBD1
length: 13
V: TRBV7-3
CDR3: CASSLGTANEQFF

D: TRBD1
length: 14
V: TRBV5-1
CDR3: CASSLGTGEYGYTF

D: NA
length: 15
V: TRBV9
CDR3: CASSGTGGSGNTIYF

D: TRBD2
length: 16
V: TRBV25-1
CDR3: CASSELTTSGAETQYF

D: NA
length: 13
V: TRBV29-1
CDR3: CSVESSRANVLTF

D: NA
length: 17
V: TRBV5-5
CDR3: CASRGSAGPSPNEKLFF

D: NA
length: 13
V: TRBV18
CDR3: CASSPEGRQPQHF

D: NA
length: 16
V: TRBV25-1
CDR3: CASSESGVLMNTEAFF

D: TRBD2
length: 14
V: TRBV29-1
CDR3: CSVRFASGMDTQYF

D: NA
length: 15
V: TRBV7-7
CDR3: CASSRLQTPYNEQYF

D: NA
length: 16
V: TRBV10-3
CDR3: CAISESGVAGANVLTF

D: NA
length: 16
V: TRBV10-3
CDR3: CAISWNRDLNTDTQYF

D: NA
length: 13
V: TRBV5-1
CDR3: CASSLELDEKLFF

D: NA
length: 13
V: TRBV7-2
CDR3: CASSTDRGYGYTF

D: NA
length: 15
V: TRBV20-1
CDR3: CSARRPGESYNEQFF

D: TRBD1
length: 14
V: TRBV7-6
CDR3: CASSFPDRPDSYTF

D: NA
length: 12
V: TRBV20-1
CDR3: CSAGRGSYEQYF

D: NA
length: 15
V: TRBV7-9
CDR3: CASSPIGATNEKLFF

D: NA
length: 11
V: TRBV29-1
CDR3: CSVVASYEQYF

D: NA
length: 11
V: TRBV2
CDR3: CASLATDTQYF

D: NA
length: 16
V: TRBV4-3
CDR3: CASSQDNNFNTGELFF

D: NA
length: 13
V: TRBV11-1
CDR3: CASSADRRNGYTF

D: TRBD1
length: 14
V: TRBV6-5
CDR3: CASSLKDREETQYF

D: TRBD2
length: 15
V: TRBV7-2
CDR3: CASSLGRLAGGEQFF

D: TRBD2
length: 13
V: TRBV20-1
CDR3: CSAGLAGVETQYF

D: NA
length: 17
V: TRBV6-1
CDR3: CASSVPRWQKVTDTQYF

D: NA
length: 14
V: TRBV20-1
CDR3: CSARDSLANQPQHF

D: NA
length: 13
V: TRBV6-5
CDR3: CASSATRPNEQYF

D: NA
length: 12
V: TRBV6-6
CDR3: CVSSNRRHGYTF

D: TRBD2
length: 16
V: TRBV20-1
CDR3: CSATGTSGLRGETQYF

D: TRBD2
length: 16
V: TRBV29-1
CDR3: CSAGLAGGPGQETQYF

D: TRBD1
length: 16
V: TRBV6-1
CDR3: CASLRTPGTAFNEQFF

D: NA
length: 11
V: TRBV27
CDR3: CASRDIYGYTF

D: TRBD2
length: 16
V: TRBV20-1
CDR3: CSPSGLAGSAQETQYF

D: NA
length: 15
V: TRBV5-1
CDR3: CASSSEEVGGAEAFF

D: TRBD2
length: 17
V: TRBV6-2/TRBV6-3
CDR3: CASSYQYGLAGMDTQYF

D: NA
length: 14
V: TRBV5-5
CDR3: CASSLWSGTDTQYF

D: NA
length: 14
V: TRBV10-3
CDR3: CAISESTSGDEQYF

D: NA
length: 13
V: TRBV12-3/TRBV12-4
CDR3: CASSPGAGHEQFF

D: NA
length: 14
V: TRBV11-3
CDR3: CASSSTSSGNEQFF

D: NA
length: 14
V: TRBV15
CDR3: CATSRAGGQPIQYF

D: TRBD2
length: 15
V: TRBV20-1
CDR3: CSAQSGTSSYNEQFF

D: TRBD1
length: 15
V: TRBV11-2
CDR3: CASSLRQGPTDTQYF

D: NA
length: 15
V: TRBV2
CDR3: CASSEEGVPNEKLFF

D: TRBD1
length: 16
V: TRBV6-2/TRBV6-3
CDR3: CASSYSGQDPSYGYTF

D: NA
length: 16
V: TRBV28
CDR3: CASSPYLGPDRYEQFF